Following are 29 T cell receptor beta chains from one sample sequenced in a study of cytomegalovirus exposure and HLA in healthy donors. Assay: immunoSEQ multiplex PCR; the TCRdb copy retains only in-frame clones and omits some. The sample holds more than 250,000 clones; roughly 87% are singletons and the top ten take approximately 1.2%. The specimen sequenced was PBMCs. The receptors shown here come from a woman aged 25 to 39 in good health and CMV-seropositive.

This clone was counted ten times or more. This chain joins TRBV4-1 and TRBJ2-3, with 8 bases aligning to TRBD2. This CDR3 region has 15 residues. Germline V gene data show CDR1 as MGHRA and CDR2 as YSYEKL. With V trimmed by 4 bases and J by 3 bases, 6 bases remained unmatched. CDR3 protein: CASSLHGGATDTQYF. The CDR3 bases are TGCGCCAGCAGCCTACACGGGGGGGCTACAGATACGCAGTATTTT.

The chain joins TRBV29-1 to TRBJ1-1; D is perhaps TRBD1 (6 bases). Germline V gives CDR1 SQVTM, CDR2 ANQGSEA. The V end was cut by 7 bases, the J end by 2 bases, with 17 bases between. The CDR3 has 14 amino acids. CDR3 sequence reads: CSGGQTGPNTEAFF. CDR3 nucleotides: TGCAGCGGAGGACAGACTGGACCTAACACTGAAGCTTTCTTT.

The chain employs TRBV6-1 and TRBJ2-6, with D perhaps TRBD1 (6 bases). The V end lost 8 bases, the J end lost 2 bases, and 16 bases lay between the germline ends. In germline, CDR1 is MNHNS, CDR2 SASEGT. The CDR3 is made up of 16 amino acids. Here the CDR3 reads CASGAGPGAGANVLTF. The CDR3 DNA reads TGTGCCAGCGGTGCAGGCCCAGGGGCTGGGGCCAACGTCCTGACTTTC.

The V call is TRBV11-1, the J call TRBJ2-1; 8 bases are shared with TRBD2. The CDR3 sequence is 12 residues long. Germline V gives CDR1 SGHAT, CDR2 FQDESV (reference sequence). V shed 5 bases and J 8 bases; nucleotides not matched to a gene: 2. In DNA, the CDR3 is TGTGCCAGCAGCCTGACTAGCGATGAGCAGTTCTTC. Its translation is CASSLTSDEQFF.

The chain uses TRBV28 and TRBJ1-1; a weak D match, TRBD1 (5 bases). In germline, CDR1 is MDHEN, CDR2 SYDVKM. The CDR3 contains 14 residues. The germline V and J ends were trimmed by 5 bases and 3 bases, with 13 bases remaining between them. The DNA of the CDR3 is TGTGCCAGCAGTCGCGACAGTTCGGACACTGAAGCTTTCTTT. Amino acid sequence: CASSRDSSDTEAFF.

The chain uses TRBV11-2 and TRBJ1-2; D unresolved. The CDR3 consists of 14 residues. V dropped 5 bases and J dropped 6 bases, with 16 bases sitting between them. Germline V gene lookup returns CDR1 SGHAT and CDR2 FQNNGV. Written as DNA, the CDR3 is TGTGCCAGCAGCCCCTGGGGAGAGTCAGATGGCTACACCTTC. Protein sequence: CASSPWGESDGYTF.

The chain has TRBV7-6 and TRBJ2-1; D perhaps matches TRBD2 (6 bases). The CDR3 extends over 15 amino acids. Germline V gene lookup returns CDR1 SGHVS and CDR2 FNYEAQ. The V and J ends lost 5 bases and 5 bases respectively, with 16 bases between them. The CDR3 spells CASSPTGTPNNEQFF. Here the CDR3 DNA reads TGTGCCAGCAGCCCCACCGGGACTCCCAACAATGAGCAGTTCTTC.

The chain is built from TRBV7-5 and TRBJ2-7; TRBD1, the D gene given by the table, was not confirmed from the DNA. TRBV7-5 represents a pseudogene. CDR3 length: 16 residues. CDR3 region: CVRSDVADTPSYEQYF. CDR3 nucleotide sequence: TGTGTCAGAAGCGACGTCGCGGACACCCCTTCCTACGAGCAGTACTTC.

The chain uses TRBV5-1 and TRBJ2-3; D may be TRBD1 or TRBD2 (5 bases each). The CDR3 has 16 residues. CDR1 and CDR2 (germline): SGHRS, YFSETQ. Trimming shortened V by 4 bases and J by 0 bases, and 15 bases separated the two germline ends. This CDR3 is CASSLGTLPSTDTQYF. In DNA, the CDR3 is TGCGCCAGCAGCCTAGGGACCCTACCTAGCACAGATACGCAGTATTTT. Using reference TRBV5-1 and TRBJ2-3 for the parts outside the CDR3, the full variable domain is KAGVTQTPRYLIKTRGQQVTLSCSPISGHRSVSWYQQTPGQGLQFLFEYFSETQRNKGNFPGRFSGRQFSNSRSEMNVSTLELGDSALYLCASSLGTLPSTDTQYFGPGTRLTVL.

Here the CDR3 reads CASSQAGDNGELFF. The DNA for the CDR3 is TGTGCCAGCAGCCAAGCGGGGGATAACGGGGAGCTGTTTTTT. J is TRBJ2-2 and V is TRBV4-2, with D possibly TRBD2 on 6 matching bases. CDR3 length equals 14 residues. In germline, CDR1 is LGHNA, CDR2 YNFKEQ. V shed 1 base and J shed 7 bases, with 10 bases lying between them.

The V gene is TRBV7-9, the J gene TRBJ2-7, with D possibly being TRBD1 or TRBD2 (5 bases each). V lost 4 bases and J lost 6, with 10 bases in between. Germline assignment: CDR1 SEHNR and CDR2 FQNEAQ (reference sequence). This CDR3 comprises 12 residues. CDR3 DNA sequence: TGTGCCAGCAGCTCACGGGGCTCCGAGCAGTACTTC. Protein product: CASSSRGSEQYF. Combining the CDR3 with reference TRBV7-9 and TRBJ2-7 gives the whole variable domain DTGVSQNPRHKITKRGQNVTFRCDPISEHNRLYWYRQTLGQGPEFLTYFQNEAQLEKSRLLSDRFSAERPKGSFSTLEIQRTEQGDSAMYLCASSSRGSEQYFGPGTRLTVT.

This chain uses TRBV9 with TRBJ2-5; 7 positions match TRBD1. This CDR3 spans 13 amino acids. Germline V CDR1 and CDR2: SGDLS, YYNGEE. V dropped 3 bases and J dropped 3; count of bases not matched to a gene: 2. This CDR3 is CASSEGTEETQYF. CDR3 coding DNA: TGTGCCAGCAGCGAGGGGACAGAAGAGACCCAGTACTTC. Together with reference TRBV9 and TRBJ2-5, the CDR3 gives the full variable domain: DSGVTQTPKHLITATGQRVTLRCSPRSGDLSVYWYQQSLDQGLQFLIQYYNGEERAKGNILERFSAQQFPDLHSELNLSSLELGDSALYFCASSEGTEETQYFGPGTRLLVL.

The genes are TRBV6-5 and TRBJ2-7; TRBD2 matches at 7 bases. V lost 8 bases and J lost 0; bases outside the gene matches: 10. The CDR3 spans 15 residues. CDR1 and CDR2 from the germline V gene are MNHEY and SVGAGI. DNA for the CDR3: TGTGCCAGCGCCAGCGGGACTCCAAGCTCCTACGAGCAGTACTTC. Translation gives CASASGTPSSYEQYF.

The table lists this clone with a few counts. The sample carries other DNA sequences with the same CDR3. V usage is TRBV6-5 and J usage is TRBJ1-2; D gene uncertain. This CDR3 spans 13 amino acids. V lost 0 bases and J lost 3, with 5 bases in between. Germline V gene lookup returns CDR1 MNHEY and CDR2 SVGAGI. The CDR3 bases are TGTGCCAGCAGTTACTCGGGCCACTATGGCTACACCTTC. Its translation is CASSYSGHYGYTF.

CDR3 nucleotide sequence: TGTGCCAGCTCACCCCGACAGGGGGTGGATGGCTACACCTTC. It translates to CASSPRQGVDGYTF. This chain joins TRBV18 and TRBJ1-2; 9 positions agree with TRBD1. CDR3 length equals 14 residues. Trimming took 3 bases from V and 6 from J; bases not matched to a gene: 5. Germline lookup yields CDR1 KGHSH and CDR2 LQKENI. Combining the CDR3 with reference TRBV18 and TRBJ1-2 gives the whole variable domain NAGVMQNPRHLVRRRGQEARLRCSPMKGHSHVYWYRQLPEEGLKFMVYLQKENIIDESGMPKERFSAEFPKEGPSILRIQQVVRGDSAAYFCASSPRQGVDGYTFGSGTRLTVV.

This sequence joins TRBV6-1 and TRBJ2-3; D is unresolved. Germline V gives CDR1 MNHNS, CDR2 SASEGT. This CDR3 is built from 15 residues. V shed 6 bases and J shed 2 bases, with 15 bases lying between them. The CDR3 bases are TGTGCCAGCAGCGACGTGAGGTCCCACACAGATACGCAGTATTTT. Encoded protein: CASSDVRSHTDTQYF.

This clone has only a few counts. The genes are TRBV5-4 and TRBJ1-2; TRBD1 might be the D (5 bases). Germline V gene sequence: CDR1 SGHNT, CDR2 YYREEE (reference sequence). This CDR3 comprises 11 residues. V shed 3 bases and J shed 8 bases, with 8 bases lying between them. DNA for the CDR3: TGTGCCAGCAGCTGGGGGAGAGGCTACACCTTC. Translating gives CASSWGRGYTF. Together with reference TRBV5-4 and TRBJ1-2, the CDR3 gives the full variable domain: ETGVTQSPTHLIKTRGQQVTLRCSSQSGHNTVSWYQQALGQGPQFIFQYYREEENGRGNFPPRFSGLQFPNYSSELNVNALELDDSALYLCASSWGRGYTFGSGTRLTVV.

V and J are TRBV9 and TRBJ2-1; no firm D call. Germline lookup yields CDR1 SGDLS and CDR2 YYNGEE. With 0 bases removed from V and 7 bases from J, the gap between germline ends came to 11 bases. The CDR3 sequence is 14 residues long. The CDR3 spells CASSVGLVWNEQFF. The CDR3 nucleotides read TGTGCCAGCAGCGTAGGGCTAGTTTGGAATGAGCAGTTCTTC. Complete variable domain (other parts from reference TRBV9 and TRBJ2-1): DSGVTQTPKHLITATGQRVTLRCSPRSGDLSVYWYQQSLDQGLQFLIQYYNGEERAKGNILERFSAQQFPDLHSELNLSSLELGDSALYFCASSVGLVWNEQFFGPGTRLTVL.

The chain has TRBV27 and TRBJ2-7; a weak D match, TRBD2 (6 bases). The CDR3 loop spans 16 amino acids. The V gene's germline CDR1 is MNHEY and CDR2 SMNVEV (reference sequence). V was shortened by 2 bases and J by 3 bases, with 17 bases between the two germline ends. The CDR3 coding sequence is TGTGCCAGCAGTTTAATGCGGGACTTTACCAACTACGAGCAGTACTTC. Encoded protein: CASSLMRDFTNYEQYF.

This clone appeared once. This chain joins TRBV4-1 and TRBJ2-7; 7 nucleotides align to TRBD2. The J segment lost 1 base and the V segment lost 0 bases, leaving 3 bases of the junction unmatched. Germline V gives CDR1 MGHRA, CDR2 YSYEKL. CDR3 length: 15 residues. The DNA for the CDR3 is TGCGCCAGCAGCCAAGAGGGGGGGGTTTCCTACGAGCAGTACTTC. Translation: CASSQEGGVSYEQYF.

The chain joins TRBV15 to TRBJ1-1, with 8 bases that match TRBD1. CDR3 length equals 15 residues. Per the germline V gene, CDR1 is LNHNV and CDR2 is YYDKDF (reference sequence). Germline trimming cut 2 bases from V and 5 bases from J; bases unmatched to any gene: 7. CDR3 residues: CATSRPRGLGTEAFF. In nucleotides, the CDR3 is TGTGCCACCAGCAGACCCAGGGGGCTGGGGACTGAAGCTTTCTTT. Full variable domain (remainder filled in from reference TRBV15 and TRBJ1-1): DAMVIQNPRYQVTQFGKPVTLSCSQTLNHNVMYWYQQKSSQAPKLLFHYYDKDFNNEADTPDNFQSRRPNTSFCFLDIRSPGLGDTAMYLCATSRPRGLGTEAFFGQGTRLTVV.

This clone was seen just once. This rearrangement joins TRBV30 to TRBJ2-1, with D hard to call. With 0 bases removed from V and 4 bases from J, the gap between germline ends came to 10 bases. This CDR3 is built from 14 residues. CDR1 is GTSNPN and CDR2 is SVGIG in the germline V gene (reference sequence). CDR3 nucleotide sequence: TGTGCCTGGAGTGTACGGGCTAGGTACAATGAGCAGTTCTTC. Translating it yields CAWSVRARYNEQFF.

Concerning this clone: Distinct nucleotide sequences in the sample also encode this CDR3. The V gene is TRBV9, the J gene TRBJ2-7; TRBD2 matches 11 bases. This CDR3 has 14 amino acids. With V trimmed by 4 bases and J by 4 bases, 4 bases remained unmatched. CDR1 is SGDLS and CDR2 is YYNGEE in the germline V gene. The CDR3 region has the DNA TGTGCCAGCAGCCCAAGGACTAGCGGGTACGAGCAGTACTTC. Protein sequence: CASSPRTSGYEQYF.

The chain carries TRBV30 and TRBJ1-6, with TRBD1 as a possible D gene (6 bases). With 2 bases removed from V and 6 bases from J, the gap between germline ends came to 11 bases. CDR3 size: 14 residues. Per germline, CDR1 GTSNPN and CDR2 SVGIG (reference sequence). CDR3 region: CAWSSTGINSPLHF. CDR3 nucleotide sequence: TGTGCCTGGAGTTCAACAGGGATTAATTCACCCCTCCACTTT.

This chain uses TRBV2 with TRBJ1-2, with a possible D match to TRBD1 (6 bases). The CDR3 totals 15 residues. V was trimmed by 6 bases and J by 5 bases, leaving 19 bases between them. Germline CDR1 is SNHLY and CDR2 is FYNNEI. Written as DNA, the CDR3 is TGTGCCAGCAGCGAGATGAGGGGGGGAAAGTATGGCTACACCTTC. Translated, it gives CASSEMRGGKYGYTF.

The genes are TRBV28 and TRBJ1-1; D gene ambiguous. The CDR3 length is 14 residues. V dropped 2 bases and J dropped 0 bases, with 7 bases sitting between them. Per germline, CDR1 MDHEN and CDR2 SYDVKM. CDR3 residues: CASSLDGMNTEAFF. As DNA, the CDR3 is TGTGCCAGCAGTTTAGACGGGATGAACACTGAAGCTTTCTTT.

V and J are TRBV5-4 and TRBJ2-3; TRBD2 matches at 9 bases. The CDR3 contains 17 residues. The germline V gene encodes CDR1 SGHNT and CDR2 YYREEE (reference sequence). V shed 1 base, J shed 2 bases, and the junction held 8 bases outside the gene matches. This CDR3 is CASSLPPGGRVTDTQYF. CDR3 bases: TGTGCCAGCAGCTTGCCACCCGGCGGGAGGGTCACAGATACGCAGTATTTT.

This clone has only one observation. The chain recombines TRBV20-1 with TRBJ2-2; D is unclear. The CDR3 loop spans 11 amino acids. Per the germline V gene, CDR1 is DFQATT and CDR2 is SNEGSKA (reference sequence). Trimming took off 0 bases at V and 5 bases at J, with 1 base between the two ends. The CDR3: CSARDTGELFF. The CDR3 DNA reads as TGCAGTGCTAGAGATACCGGGGAGCTGTTTTTT.

The DNA of the CDR3 is TGTGCCAGCAGGAAAGGGACACAGGGCAATCAGCCCCAGCATTTT. This translates into CASRKGTQGNQPQHF. The chain employs TRBV7-8 and TRBJ1-5; tentatively, D is TRBD1 (6 bases). Looked up from germline, CDR1 is SGHVS and CDR2 is FQNEAQ. Trimming left V 6 bases short and J 2 bases short, with 14 bases between. The CDR3 covers 15 residues.